This is a list of T cell receptor beta chains from one sample in a study of T cells in localized non-small cell lung cancer. Some clones are missing from TCRdb's copy, which holds only in-frame ones; the method was immunoSEQ multiplex PCR. The table shows under 12,000 clones, with roughly nine tenths occurring only once. The sequenced sample was peripheral blood, obtained before any cancer treatment. The source is a male donor aged 60 or over with stage III lung adenocarcinoma. The CDR3 runs from the conserved cysteine through the conserved F or W. D genes are given only for firm matches.

D gene: -; V gene: TRBV19; J gene: TRBJ1-1; CDR3 protein: CASSIARYTEAFF; CDR3 DNA: TGTGCCAGTAGTATTGCAAGGTACACTGAAGCTTTCTTT
D gene: -; V gene: TRBV28; J gene: TRBJ2-6; CDR3 protein: CASSLIGLVSSGANVLTF; CDR3 DNA: TGTGCCAGCAGTTTAATAGGACTGGTGAGCTCTGGGGCCAACGTCCTGACTTTC
D gene: -; V gene: TRBV4-2; J gene: TRBJ1-5; CDR3 protein: CASSQGRGAGQPQHF; CDR3 DNA: TGTGCCAGCAGCCAAGGAAGGGGGGCCGGTCAGCCCCAGCATTTT
D gene: TRBD1; V gene: TRBV15; J gene: TRBJ2-2; CDR3 protein: CATSRGQGANTGELFF; CDR3 DNA: TGTGCCACCAGCCGCGGACAGGGGGCTAACACCGGGGAGCTGTTTTTT
D gene: -; V gene: TRBV28; J gene: TRBJ2-6; CDR3 protein: CASSQPVGAQTGANVLTF; CDR3 DNA: TGTGCCAGCAGTCAGCCCGTGGGGGCCCAAACTGGGGCCAACGTCCTGACTTTC
D gene: TRBD1; V gene: TRBV5-1; J gene: TRBJ2-3; CDR3 protein: CASRKGTGTITTDTQYF; CDR3 DNA: TGCGCCAGCAGAAAGGGGACAGGGACCATTACCACAGATACGCAGTATTTT
D gene: -; V gene: TRBV6-1; J gene: TRBJ2-2; CDR3 protein: CASRRSTGELFF; CDR3 DNA: TGTGCCAGCAGACGGAGCACCGGGGAGCTGTTTTTT
D gene: -; V gene: TRBV10-3; J gene: TRBJ1-1; CDR3 protein: CAIRGLQGNTEAFF; CDR3 DNA: TGTGCCATCAGGGGTTTACAGGGGAACACTGAAGCTTTCTTT
D gene: -; V gene: TRBV6-6; J gene: TRBJ2-3; CDR3 protein: CASSLDRQARDTQYF; CDR3 DNA: TGTGCCAGCAGTCTAGACCGACAGGCCCGAGATACGCAGTATTTT
D gene: -; V gene: TRBV28; J gene: TRBJ2-7; CDR3 protein: CASSLFSGAHEQYF; CDR3 DNA: TGTGCCAGCAGTTTATTTTCAGGGGCGCACGAGCAGTACTTC